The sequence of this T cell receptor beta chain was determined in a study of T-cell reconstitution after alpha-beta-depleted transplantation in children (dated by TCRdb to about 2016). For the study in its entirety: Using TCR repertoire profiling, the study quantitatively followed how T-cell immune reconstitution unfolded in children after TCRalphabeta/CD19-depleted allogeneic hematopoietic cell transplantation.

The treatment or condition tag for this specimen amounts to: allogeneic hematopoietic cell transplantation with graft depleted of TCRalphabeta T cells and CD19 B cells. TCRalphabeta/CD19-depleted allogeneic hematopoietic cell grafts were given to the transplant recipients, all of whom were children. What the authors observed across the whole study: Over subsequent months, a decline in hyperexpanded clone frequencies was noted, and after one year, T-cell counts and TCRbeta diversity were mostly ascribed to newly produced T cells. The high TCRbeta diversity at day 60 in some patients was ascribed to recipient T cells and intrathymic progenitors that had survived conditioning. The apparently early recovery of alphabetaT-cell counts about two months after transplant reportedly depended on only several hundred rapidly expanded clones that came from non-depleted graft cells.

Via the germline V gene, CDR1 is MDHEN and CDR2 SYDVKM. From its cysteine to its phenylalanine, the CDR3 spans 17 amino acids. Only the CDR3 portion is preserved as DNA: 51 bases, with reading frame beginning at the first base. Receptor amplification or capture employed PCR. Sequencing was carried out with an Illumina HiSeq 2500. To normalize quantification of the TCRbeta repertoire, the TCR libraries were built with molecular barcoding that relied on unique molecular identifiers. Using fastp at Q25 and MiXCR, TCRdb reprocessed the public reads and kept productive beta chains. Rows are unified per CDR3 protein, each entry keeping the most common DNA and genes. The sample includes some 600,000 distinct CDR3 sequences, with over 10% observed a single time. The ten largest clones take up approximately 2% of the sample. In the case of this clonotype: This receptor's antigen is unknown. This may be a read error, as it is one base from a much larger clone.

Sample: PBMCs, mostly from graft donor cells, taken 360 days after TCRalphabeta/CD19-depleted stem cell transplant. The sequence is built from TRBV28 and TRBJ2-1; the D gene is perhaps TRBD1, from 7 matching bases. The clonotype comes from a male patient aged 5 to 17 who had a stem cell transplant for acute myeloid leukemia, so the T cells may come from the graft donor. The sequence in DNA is TGTGCCATCAGTCCCTGGACAGGAGGGAGCTCCTACAATGAGCAGTTCTTC. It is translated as CAISPWTGGSSYNEQFF.